This TCR beta chain was profiled in a study of response to subunit inactivated influenza vaccine. Study conclusions and caveats: Authors suggested seasonal influenza vaccinations each recruit few new T cells.

As concerns this clonotype: The antigen is unknown.

TCRdb called the RT-PCR reads again in MiXCR, with one record for every CDR3 protein. The data contain some 480,000 distinct CDR3 sequences, roughly 11% of them singletons. Here the sequenced sample was PBMCs from blood, taken roughly 6 weeks after vaccination. The sequence derives from a man aged 50-60 years who received an inactivated influenza vaccine.

CDR3 DNA sequence: TGCGCCAGCAGCTTGGGGGACAGGGCGGAAGCTTTCTTT. It encodes CASSLGDRAEAFF. The rearrangement links TRBV5-1 to TRBJ1-1, with TRBD1 matching 9 bases. This CDR3 spans 13 amino acids. Germline V CDR1 and CDR2: SGHRS, YFSETQ. V trimming: 0 bases; J trimming: 8 bases; junction bases outside the gene matches: 2. Full variable domain (remainder filled in from reference TRBV5-1 and TRBJ1-1): KAGVTQTPRYLIKTRGQQVTLSCSPISGHRSVSWYQQTPGQGLQFLFEYFSETQRNKGNFPGRFSGRQFSNSRSEMNVSTLELGDSALYLCASSLGDRAEAFFGQGTRLTVV.